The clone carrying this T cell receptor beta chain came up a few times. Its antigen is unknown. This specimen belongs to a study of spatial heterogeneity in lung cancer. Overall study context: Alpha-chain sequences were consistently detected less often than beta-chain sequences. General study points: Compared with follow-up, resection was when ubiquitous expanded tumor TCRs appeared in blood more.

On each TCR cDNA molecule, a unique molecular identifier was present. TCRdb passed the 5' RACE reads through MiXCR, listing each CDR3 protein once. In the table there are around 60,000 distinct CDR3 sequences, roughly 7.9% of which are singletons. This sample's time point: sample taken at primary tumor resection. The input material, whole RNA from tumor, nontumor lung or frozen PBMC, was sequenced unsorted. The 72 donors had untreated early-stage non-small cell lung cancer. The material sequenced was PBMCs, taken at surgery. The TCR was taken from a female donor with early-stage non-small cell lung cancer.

CDR3: CASSLGQGINQPQHF. For the CDR3, the DNA is TGTGCCAGCAGCTTGGGGCAGGGGATCAATCAGCCCCAGCATTTT. The rearrangement uses TRBV5-6 and TRBJ1-5; D is perhaps TRBD1 (6 bases). V lost 0 bases and J lost 3, with 10 bases in between. Germline assignment: CDR1 SGHDT and CDR2 YYEEEE. This CDR3 contains 15 residues.